These 20 T cell receptor beta chains were sequenced from one sample in a study of blood T cells in healthy people across ages. Through a sample-barcoded 5' primer and a J-beta primer mix, a second PCR was run for roughly 6 to 12 cycles. Using its own MiXCR run on the 5' RACE reads, TCRdb lists one record per CDR3 protein. The repertoire holds about 930,000 distinct CDR3 sequences, with 25% to 30% as singletons. The same data also contributed to another study, on T cells of mothers and their children.

Sequences were obtained from blood. The receptors were gathered from a woman aged 40 to 50 in good health.

Notes on this clonotype: The junction and the germline gene differ at one end; a read error may be behind it. V is TRBV20-1 and J is TRBJ2-7, with D possibly matching TRBD1 (8 bases). Germline CDR1 reads DFQATT; CDR2 reads SNEGSKA (reference sequence). CDR3 length: 16 amino acids. In nucleotides, the CDR3 is TGCAGTGCTAGAGGCCTAATAACAGGGGGGGCCTACGAGCAGTGCTTC. Translation gives CSARGLITGGAYEQCF.

The chain is built from TRBV12-3 or TRBV12-4 and TRBJ1-6; no definite D call. V gave up 5 bases and J gave up 7 bases, with 9 bases separating them. The CDR3 has 13 residues. The CDR3 bases are TGTGCCAGCAGTACCGGTGGGAATTCACCCCTCCACTTT. This codes for CASSTGGNSPLHF.

This clonotype has at least ten counts. The J gene is TRBJ2-5, the V gene TRBV7-2; possibly TRBD2 for D (5 bases). V was shortened by 4 bases and J by 5 bases, with 17 bases between the two germline ends. CDR1 and CDR2 from the germline V gene are SGHTA and FQGNSA. CDR3 size: 15 residues. CDR3 in DNA: TGTGCCAGCAGCTATACGAGGGCAGTAGGGGAGACCCAGTACTTC. It is translated as CASSYTRAVGETQYF.

This clonotype was counted many times. This chain uses TRBV5-4 with TRBJ2-6; 7 nucleotides line up with TRBD1. With 5 bases clipped from V and 0 bases from J, the junction kept 8 bases outside the gene matches. Germline V gene sequence: CDR1 SGHNT, CDR2 YYREEE (reference sequence). The CDR3 covers 17 residues. CDR3 loop: CASRADRVISGANVLTF. The CDR3 nucleotides read TGTGCCAGCAGGGCTGACAGGGTCATCTCTGGGGCCAACGTCCTGACTTTC.

The chain employs TRBV20-1 and TRBJ1-2, with D hard to call. V lost 5 bases and J 0 bases, leaving 10 bases between the germline ends. The CDR3 loop spans 13 amino acids. CDR1 and CDR2 (germline): DFQATT, SNEGSKA (reference sequence). CDR3 nucleotide sequence: TGCAGTGCTGCTGCGGGATCTAACTATGGCTACACCTTC. Protein product: CSAAAGSNYGYTF.

This clonotype has more than one count but fewer than ten. J is TRBJ1-2 and V is TRBV6-2 or TRBV6-3, with 8 bases fitting TRBD1. This CDR3 comprises 15 residues. CDR1 is MNHEY and CDR2 is SVGEGT in the germline V gene. Trimming at V came to 0 bases and at J to 4 bases, leaving 4 bases not matched to a gene. CDR3 protein: CASSYSTGVIYGYTF. The CDR3 nucleotides read TGTGCCAGCAGTTACTCGACAGGGGTCATCTATGGCTACACCTTC.

The chain links TRBV5-4 to TRBJ1-2; D unclear. Trimming cost V 2 bases and J 4 bases, with 9 bases left between them. There are 13 residues in the CDR3. Germline V lookup: CDR1 SGHNT, CDR2 YYREEE (reference sequence). As DNA, the CDR3 is TGTGCCAGCAGCTTAGGGAACATCTATGGCTACACCTTC. It translates to CASSLGNIYGYTF.

Note on this clonotype: Relative to the germline gene, one junction end is altered; a read error may explain this. V is TRBV12-3 or TRBV12-4 and J is TRBJ1-5; D call uncertain. CDR3 length: 16 residues. The CDR3 coding sequence is TGTGCCTGCAGTCCTACTTCGGGCTTTAGAGAGCAGCCCCAGCATTTT. Amino acids: CACSPTSGFREQPQHF.

The chain carries TRBV30 and TRBJ2-3; D is ambiguous. Germline CDR1 and CDR2: GTSNPN and SVGIG (reference sequence). V lost 1 base and J lost 0, with 5 bases in between. The CDR3 extends over 13 amino acids. The chain's CDR3 is CAWSGVSTDTQYF. In DNA, the CDR3 is TGTGCCTGGAGTGGAGTGAGCACAGATACGCAGTATTTT. Filled out from reference TRBV30 and TRBJ2-3, the complete variable domain reads SQTIHQWPATLVQPVGSPLSLECTVEGTSNPNLYWYRQAAGRGLQLLFYSVGIGQISSEVPQNLSASRPQDRQFILSSKKLLLSDSGFYLCAWSGVSTDTQYFGPGTRLTVL.

This clonotype was counted only a few times. The J gene is TRBJ1-1, the V gene TRBV28; D ambiguous. V shed 3 bases and J shed 1 base, with 24 bases lying between them. There are 19 residues in the CDR3. Germline assignment: CDR1 MDHEN and CDR2 SYDVKM. The CDR3 region is CASSFHWQEINGRNTEAFF. CDR3 in DNA: TGTGCCAGCAGTTTTCACTGGCAGGAAATAAACGGCAGGAACACTGAAGCTTTCTTT.

This clonotype was observed a few times. This chain uses TRBV6-2 or TRBV6-3 with TRBJ2-1; D assignment may be TRBD1 or TRBD2 (6 bases each). This CDR3 spans 15 amino acids. The V end was cut by 6 bases, the J end by 4 bases, with 16 bases between. Germline CDR1 and CDR2: MNHEY and SVGEGT. In DNA, the CDR3 is TGTGCCAGCAGCCCTGGGGGGCCGACTTACAATGAGCAGTTCTTC. Protein product: CASSPGGPTYNEQFF.

This clonotype turned up a few times. V is TRBV6-1 and J is TRBJ1-5, with TRBD1 matching 7 bases. CDR1 is MNHNS and CDR2 is SASEGT in the germline V gene. The CDR3 is 18 amino acids. V gave up 6 bases and J gave up 0 bases; unmatched junction bases: 14. The CDR3 nucleotides are TGTGCCAGCAGGACGTCGGGACAGTGGAGGGATAGCAATCAGCCCCAGCATTTT. It specifies CASRTSGQWRDSNQPQHF.

This sequence joins TRBV28 and TRBJ2-4; TRBD1 might be the D (5 bases). This CDR3 is built from 16 residues. The germline V and J ends were trimmed by 0 bases and 8 bases, with 17 bases remaining between them. Germline assignment: CDR1 MDHEN and CDR2 SYDVKM. The DNA for the CDR3 is TGTGCCAGCAGTTTATGGAGTTTTAGGGGAAAAGACATTCAGTACTTC. Translated, it gives CASSLWSFRGKDIQYF.

This clonotype has just a few counts. The chain links TRBV6-6 to TRBJ2-1; D is perhaps TRBD2 (6 bases). V was clipped by 5 bases and J by 2 bases, with 10 bases between them. This CDR3 comprises 14 residues. Looked up from germline, CDR1 is MNHNY and CDR2 is SVGAGI (reference sequence). In DNA form, the CDR3 reads TGTGCCAGCAGTATAGCGGAACCCTACAATGAGCAGTTCTTC. This sequence encodes CASSIAEPYNEQFF.

The V and J genes are TRBV6-1 and TRBJ1-5, with a tentative D call TRBD1 (5 bases). CDR1 is MNHNS and CDR2 is SASEGT in the germline V gene. This CDR3 is built from 13 residues. Trimming removed 7 bases from V and 7 bases from J, with 14 bases in between. The CDR3 DNA is TGTGCCAGCAAACCAGGGAGTGGGCAGCCCCAGCATTTT. Amino acids: CASKPGSGQPQHF.

The chain combines TRBV28 with TRBJ2-3; TRBD2 matches at 8 bases. Losses at the gene ends were 2 bases for V and 6 bases for J; bases not matched to a gene: 10. The CDR3 sequence is 16 residues long. Germline V gene lookup returns CDR1 MDHEN and CDR2 SYDVKM. The CDR3 region is CASSLTRGAGGDTQYF. The CDR3 DNA sequence: TGTGCCAGCAGTTTAACGCGGGGGGCCGGTGGGGATACGCAGTATTTT. Combining the CDR3 with reference TRBV28 and TRBJ2-3 gives the whole variable domain DVKVTQSSRYLVKRTGEKVFLECVQDMDHENMFWYRQDPGLGLRLIYFSYDVKMKEKGDIPEGYSVSREKKERFSLILESASTNQTSMYLCASSLTRGAGGDTQYFGPGTRLTVL.

A word on this clonotype: A much larger clone sits a single nucleotide away, making a read error possible. The rearrangement joins TRBV6-6 to TRBJ1-3, with a possible D match to TRBD1 (6 bases). Germline lookup yields CDR1 MNHNY and CDR2 SVGAGI (reference sequence). Trimming left V 0 bases short and J 3 bases short, with 12 bases between. The CDR3 sequence is 16 residues long. Here the CDR3 DNA reads TGTGCCAGCAGTTACTCGGACAGACGCTATGGAAACACCATATATTTT. It is translated as CASSYSDRRYGNTIYF.

As to this clonotype: This may come from a read error, since a much larger clone is one base off. The V and J genes are TRBV6-4 and TRBJ2-7; D gene uncertain. This CDR3 region has 13 residues. CDR1 MRHNA and CDR2 SNTAGT come from the germline V gene. Here the CDR3 reads CASRGSITGEQCF. The CDR3 DNA is TGTGCCAGCAGGGGAAGTATTACCGGTGAGCAGTGCTTC.

The sample holds many counts of this clonotype. This CDR3 reads CASSLDRGKNEKLFF. CDR3 in DNA: TGTGCCAGCAGCTTGGACAGGGGGAAAAATGAAAAACTGTTTTTT. The chain carries TRBV7-9 and TRBJ1-4, with 10 bases aligning to TRBD1. Germline CDR1 is SEHNR and CDR2 is FQNEAQ (reference sequence). The CDR3 runs to 15 residues. V dropped 3 bases and J dropped 5; count of bases not matched to a gene: 3.

CDR3 loop: CASSEALLAGLQETQYF. For the CDR3, the DNA is TGTGCCAGCAGTGAAGCGTTACTAGCGGGGCTACAAGAGACCCAGTACTTC. The genes are TRBV6-1 and TRBJ2-5; 10 nucleotides agree with TRBD2. In germline, CDR1 is MNHNS, CDR2 SASEGT. This CDR3 comprises 17 residues. Losses at the gene ends were 0 bases for V and 2 bases for J; bases not matched to a gene: 6.